These 20 T cell receptor beta chains originate from one sample sequenced in a study of shared clonotypes between healthy human individuals. The table came from immunoSEQ multiplex PCR; TCRdb's copy has only in-frame clones and leaves some out. The sample shows almost 750,000 clones, 72% of them seen only once. The sequenced sample consisted of memory CD4+ T cells sorted from blood. The sample's subset: CD45RA-negative fraction. The source of these receptors is a woman in her 30s in good health.

In this sample, this clone turned up a few times. V and J are TRBV11-2 and TRBJ2-3, with TRBD2 as a possible D gene (6 bases). Germline CDR1 is SGHAT and CDR2 is FQNNGV. The CDR3 totals 16 residues. The ends were cut back, 5 bases at V and 4 bases at J, with 19 bases in the middle. Written as DNA, the CDR3 is TGTGCCAGCAGCACCCTGCCTAGCGTCATCCCAGATACGCAGTATTTT. Protein: CASSTLPSVIPDTQYF.

This chain uses TRBV5-1 with TRBJ2-2, with 9 bases fitting TRBD1. Germline CDR1 is SGHRS and CDR2 is YFSETQ. With V trimmed by 3 bases and J by 7 bases, 13 bases remained unmatched. There are 17 residues in the CDR3. CDR3 sequence reads: CASSSLGGQGESGELFF. In nucleotides, the CDR3 is TGCGCCAGCAGCTCACTCGGGGGACAGGGAGAAAGCGGGGAGCTGTTTTTT. The full variable domain, completed using reference TRBV5-1 and TRBJ2-2, is KAGVTQTPRYLIKTRGQQVTLSCSPISGHRSVSWYQQTPGQGLQFLFEYFSETQRNKGNFPGRFSGRQFSNSRSEMNVSTLELGDSALYLCASSSLGGQGESGELFFGEGSRLTVL.

The chain is built from TRBV11-2 and TRBJ2-6; no definite D call. This CDR3 comprises 14 residues. V shed 1 base and J shed 0 bases, with 1 base lying between them. Per the germline V gene, CDR1 is SGHAT and CDR2 is FQNNGV. CDR3 residues: CASSLASGANVLTF. CDR3 sequence (DNA): TGTGCCAGCAGCTTAGCCTCTGGGGCCAACGTCCTGACTTTC.

The rearrangement uses TRBV11-2 and TRBJ1-2; D call uncertain. V lost 5 bases and J lost 8, with 24 bases in between. The CDR3 spans 16 residues. Germline V gene data show CDR1 as SGHAT and CDR2 as FQNNGV. DNA of the CDR3: TGTGCCAGCAGCCGACCGATTCGGCAAGCCCCCCGGGGCTACACCTTC. As protein: CASSRPIRQAPRGYTF.

The chain joins TRBV10-2 to TRBJ1-5; possibly TRBD1 for D (5 bases). There are 14 residues in the CDR3. Between the trimmed V and J ends, which lost 5 bases and 5 bases, there was a span of 13 bases. Germline CDR1 WSHSY, CDR2 SAAADI. The CDR3 spells CASSMGQADQPQHF. Here the CDR3 DNA reads TGCGCCAGCAGTATGGGGCAGGCTGATCAGCCCCAGCATTTT.

This clone was seen ten or more times. The rearrangement uses TRBV4-2 and TRBJ2-7; TRBD2 matches at 8 bases. Germline V gene sequence: CDR1 LGHNA, CDR2 YNFKEQ. Losses at the gene ends were 2 bases for V and 4 bases for J; bases not matched to a gene: 7. The CDR3 is made up of 15 amino acids. The CDR3 spells CASSQSGLEMYEQYF. CDR3 sequence (DNA): TGTGCCAGCAGCCAATCGGGACTAGAGATGTACGAGCAGTACTTC.

The rearrangement links TRBV7-2 to TRBJ2-2, with D possibly being TRBD2 (6 bases). V was cut by 5 bases and J by 3 bases, with 13 bases left in between. The CDR3 has 15 amino acids. CDR1 is SGHTA, CDR2 FQGNSA, per germline. In DNA, the CDR3 is TGTGCCAGCAGCCAGCAAGGCGGGGACACCGGGGAGCTGTTTTTT. As protein: CASSQQGGDTGELFF.

V is TRBV7-3 and J is TRBJ2-1, with TRBD1 matching 7 bases. Germline values: CDR1 SGHTA, CDR2 FQGTGA. The CDR3 sequence is 15 residues long. J lost 4 bases, V lost 4 bases, and 7 bases had no gene match. CDR3 sequence: CASSSGQNLYNEQFF. CDR3 in DNA: TGTGCCAGCAGCTCGGGACAGAATTTATACAATGAGCAGTTCTTC.

V gene TRBV27 combines with J gene TRBJ2-7; 7 nucleotides agree with TRBD1. The CDR3 has 15 residues. With 2 bases clipped from V and 0 bases from J, the junction kept 4 bases outside the gene matches. Germline values: CDR1 MNHEY, CDR2 SMNVEV (reference sequence). CDR3 region: CASSLTGTVSYEQYF. CDR3 sequence (DNA): TGTGCCAGCAGTTTAACTGGGACAGTCTCCTACGAGCAGTACTTC.

This chain connects TRBV5-1 to TRBJ2-7; the D gene is possibly TRBD2 (5 bases). The CDR3 contains 15 residues. V shed 2 bases and J shed 1 base, with 13 bases lying between them. Germline values: CDR1 SGHRS, CDR2 YFSETQ. In nucleotides, the CDR3 is TGCGCCAGCAGCTTCAGCCCAGCGGAGTCCTACGAGCAGTACTTC. Its protein is CASSFSPAESYEQYF.

This clone was recorded a few times. The chain links TRBV6-1 to TRBJ1-4; D gene unclear. The germline V gene has CDR1 MNHNS and CDR2 SASEGT. This CDR3 contains 15 residues. Trimming removed 8 bases at V and 5 bases at J, with 18 bases between. For the CDR3, the DNA is TGTGCCAGCGGATCCTCCGGGCCCCTCAATGAAAAACTGTTTTTT. Its protein is CASGSSGPLNEKLFF.

The chain combines TRBV18 with TRBJ2-5; 11 bases align to TRBD1. The CDR3 spans 15 residues. V lost 4 bases, J lost 5 bases, and 6 bases stayed unmatched. From germline, CDR1 is KGHSH and CDR2 LQKENI. The CDR3 loop is CASSRWTGGEETQYF. DNA for the CDR3: TGTGCCAGCTCACGGTGGACAGGGGGCGAGGAGACCCAGTACTTC.

V usage is TRBV7-9 and J usage is TRBJ1-1, with TRBD1 as a possible D gene (6 bases). Trimming cost V 1 base and J 0 bases, with 12 bases left between them. The CDR3 is 16 residues long. CDR1 SEHNR and CDR2 FQNEAQ come from the germline V gene (reference sequence). The CDR3 DNA follows: TGTGCCAGCAGCTTAGAGGCGGACAGAATGAACACTGAAGCTTTCTTT. This gives the protein CASSLEADRMNTEAFF.

This clone appeared a few times. V gene TRBV7-7 combines with J gene TRBJ2-2; D is possibly TRBD2 (6 bases). V lost 5 bases and J lost 6, with 19 bases in between. Germline loops: CDR1 SSHAT, CDR2 FNYEAQ (reference sequence). There are 16 residues in the CDR3. The chain's CDR3 is CASSHHVGAGPGELFF. The DNA for the CDR3 is TGTGCCAGCAGCCATCACGTCGGGGCGGGACCCGGGGAGCTGTTTTTT.

This clone has only one observation. The CDR3 DNA reads TGTGCCAGCAGTTTATGGGCAGGGACAGAACCCTACGAGCAGTACTTC. It specifies CASSLWAGTEPYEQYF. The gene calls are TRBV28 and TRBJ2-7; 7 positions match TRBD1. V lost 0 bases, J lost 2 bases, and 7 bases stayed unmatched. This CDR3 has 16 amino acids. Per the germline V gene, CDR1 is MDHEN and CDR2 is SYDVKM.

The rearrangement joins TRBV19 to TRBJ2-3, with 8 bases fitting TRBD2. CDR1 and CDR2 (germline): LNHDA, SQIVND (reference sequence). This CDR3 contains 14 residues. Germline trimming cut 9 bases from V and 4 bases from J; bases unmatched to any gene: 9. This CDR3 reads CARNPAGEADTQYF. The CDR3 DNA reads TGTGCCAGAAACCCAGCGGGAGAAGCAGATACGCAGTATTTT.

This sequence joins TRBV15 and TRBJ2-5; D is undetermined. CDR1 LNHNV and CDR2 YYDKDF come from the germline V gene (reference sequence). Between the trimmed V and J ends, which lost 1 base and 2 bases, there was a span of 8 bases. CDR3 size: 14 residues. CDR3: CATSRAQPQETQYF. The CDR3 nucleotides are TGTGCCACCAGCAGAGCCCAGCCGCAAGAGACCCAGTACTTC.

J is TRBJ1-4 and V is TRBV10-3, with D possibly matching TRBD1 (6 bases). From germline, CDR1 is ENHRY and CDR2 SYGVKD. The CDR3 totals 17 residues. V was clipped by 3 bases and J by 8 bases, with 22 bases between them. CDR3 DNA sequence: TGTGCCATCAGTGATGCCCCGGGACACCGTATGGTGGAAAAACTGTTTTTT. Translated, it gives CAISDAPGHRMVEKLFF.

The sample holds a few counts of this clone. The chain links TRBV5-6 to TRBJ1-1; D is uncertain. Trimming removed 3 bases from V and 3 bases from J, with 18 bases in between. Germline V lookup: CDR1 SGHDT, CDR2 YYEEEE. The CDR3 has 16 residues. The CDR3 DNA follows: TGTGCCAGCAGCTCCATCTCAGCCCCGTTGGACACTGAAGCTTTCTTT. Encoded protein: CASSSISAPLDTEAFF.

The table lists this clone with many counts. V gene TRBV21-1 combines with J gene TRBJ1-5; TRBD1, the table's D call, was not compared with the DNA. TRBV21-1 is recorded as a pseudogene. The CDR3 length is 20 residues. The CDR3 here is CASSFPGQGTKGEAGQPQHF. In DNA, the CDR3 is TGTGCCAGCAGCTTCCCGGGACAGGGGACCAAGGGGGAAGCGGGTCAGCCCCAGCATTTT.